These 24 T cell receptor beta chains were sequenced from one sample in a study of blood T cells in healthy people across ages. Primed by a sample-barcoded 5' primer and a J-beta primer mix, a second PCR proceeded for about 6 to 11 cycles. TCRdb reanalysed the 5' RACE reads using MiXCR and keeps one entry per CDR3 protein. The data contain about 1.6 million distinct CDR3 sequences, roughly 30% of them singletons. Sample: blood. The receptors were sampled from a woman in her twenties or thirties in good health.

This chain joins TRBV7-7 and TRBJ2-1, with 8 positions matching TRBD2. The V gene's germline CDR1 is SSHAT and CDR2 FNYEAQ (reference sequence). Trimming at V came to 4 bases and at J to 9 bases, leaving 17 bases not matched to a gene. The CDR3 is 17 residues long. The CDR3 sequence: CASSSASPGLGGGEQFF. Here the CDR3 DNA reads TGTGCCAGCAGCTCTGCATCTCCGGGACTAGGAGGCGGTGAGCAGTTCTTC.

This clonotype was seen ten or more times. This chain joins TRBV5-1 and TRBJ2-7, with 9 bases identical to TRBD2. V dropped 5 bases and J dropped 2; count of bases not matched to a gene: 8. The CDR3 runs 15 residues. Germline CDR1 and CDR2: SGHRS and YFSETQ. The CDR3 coding sequence is TGCGCCAGCAGTCTAACTAGCGGGCCGACCTACGAGCAGTACTTC. Protein: CASSLTSGPTYEQYF.

The chain carries TRBV2 and TRBJ2-5; TRBD1 matches 9 bases. The germline gives CDR1 SNHLY, CDR2 FYNNEI. The CDR3 covers 15 residues. V dropped 6 bases and J dropped 2; count of bases not matched to a gene: 7. In DNA form, the CDR3 reads TGTGCCAGCAGGCGCGACAGGGGGATTCAAGAGACCCAGTACTTC. It translates to CASRRDRGIQETQYF.

The rearrangement uses TRBV20-1 and TRBJ2-1, with D unclear. There are 12 residues in the CDR3. Between the trimmed V and J ends, which lost 5 bases and 5 bases, there was a span of 10 bases. CDR1 and CDR2 (germline): DFQATT, SNEGSKA (reference sequence). The CDR3 loop is CSALSRDNEQFF. In nucleotides, the CDR3 is TGCAGTGCTTTGTCCAGAGACAATGAGCAGTTCTTC.

DNA for the CDR3: TGTGCCAGCAGCGAGAGTGGGACCCACACAGATACGCAGTATTTT. Translating it yields CASSESGTHTDTQYF. The rearrangement links TRBV11-2 to TRBJ2-3; the D gene could be TRBD1 or TRBD2 (5 bases each). Germline CDR1 reads SGHAT; CDR2 reads FQNNGV. The CDR3 spans 15 residues. V was clipped by 5 bases and J by 2 bases, with 14 bases between them.

The J gene is TRBJ2-7, the V gene TRBV4-1; 10 nucleotides line up with TRBD2. The germline V gene has CDR1 MGHRA and CDR2 YSYEKL. The CDR3 has 17 residues. The V and J ends lost 0 bases and 3 bases, in that order; junction bases with no gene match: 8. The DNA for the CDR3 is TGCGCCAGCAGCCAAGATTATGAGGCTAGCGGGAGCTACGAGCAGTACTTC. This translates into CASSQDYEASGSYEQYF.

As concerns this clonotype: The junction departs from germline at one end; a sequencing error may be responsible. The chain couples TRBV28 to TRBJ2-7, with 11 bases identical to TRBD1. The CDR3 runs 15 residues. CDR1 is MDHEN, CDR2 SYDVKM, per germline. CDR3 nucleotide sequence: TGTGTCAGCAGTTTACAAGGACAGGGGGCTTACGAGCAGTACTTC. Encoded protein: CVSSLQGQGAYEQYF.

This clonotype occurred many times. This sequence joins TRBV7-8 and TRBJ2-7, with D unresolved. The germline V gene encodes CDR1 SGHVS and CDR2 FQNEAQ. The CDR3 totals 13 residues. V dropped 1 base and J dropped 3 bases, with 7 bases sitting between them. The CDR3, as DNA: TGTGCCAGCAGCTTAGATCAGCACTACGAGCAGTACTTC. It is translated as CASSLDQHYEQYF.

The CDR3 sequence is CASSLFVGGRNTGELFF. The CDR3 DNA sequence: TGTGCCAGCAGTTTATTCGTGGGGGGGAGGAACACCGGGGAGCTGTTTTTT. The chain is built from TRBV12-3 or TRBV12-4 and TRBJ2-2, with 7 bases aligning to TRBD2. Trimming at V came to 2 bases and at J to 1 base, leaving 7 bases not matched to a gene. The CDR3 loop spans 17 amino acids.

This clonotype was detected a few times. The chain carries TRBV28 and TRBJ2-7; 7 bases map to TRBD1. The CDR3 has 17 amino acids. V was clipped by 5 bases and J by 0 bases; unmatched bases: 13. Looked up from germline, CDR1 is MDHEN and CDR2 is SYDVKM. CDR3 sequence (DNA): TGTGCCAGCAGTATCCCCCTCGACAGGGCAAGCTCCTACGAGCAGTACTTC. Amino acid sequence: CASSIPLDRASSYEQYF.

At least ten counts were recorded for this clonotype. This chain links TRBV5-1 with TRBJ2-7, with 8 bases identical to TRBD2. The germline CDR1 and CDR2 sequences are SGHRS and YFSETQ. The CDR3 is made up of 16 amino acids. J gave up 1 base and V 1 base, and 7 bases lay outside the gene matches. CDR3 coding DNA: TGCGCCAGCAGCTTGTGGCTAGCGGGCTATTCCTACGAGCAGTACTTC. It encodes CASSLWLAGYSYEQYF.

This chain links TRBV20-1 with TRBJ2-7; D may match TRBD1 or TRBD2 (7 bases each). V shed 0 bases and J shed 4 bases, with 16 bases lying between them. Per germline, CDR1 DFQATT and CDR2 SNEGSKA (reference sequence). The length of the CDR3 is 15 residues. CDR3 nucleotide sequence: TGCAGTGCTAGAGACCGCCCAGGGGGAGGGTACGAGCAGTACTTC. It translates to CSARDRPGGGYEQYF.

A single count supports this clonotype. The rearrangement links TRBV2 to TRBJ2-7; TRBD2 matches at 15 bases. The J call could be wrong; TRBJ2-5 is a better fit for the DNA end. Germline V gives CDR1 SNHLY, CDR2 FYNNEI. The CDR3 loop spans 19 amino acids. CDR3 DNA sequence: TGTGCCAGCAGTGAAAGTGGACTAGCGGGGGGGCCAGGAGAAGAGACCCAGTACTTC. Its protein product is CASSESGLAGGPGEETQYF.

This clonotype was picked up a small number of times. The gene calls are TRBV7-3 and TRBJ2-6; TRBD1 or TRBD2 may be the D gene (5 bases each). V lost 0 bases to trimming and J lost 4 bases, with 16 bases between them. The V gene's germline CDR1 is SGHTA and CDR2 FQGTGA. The CDR3 loop spans 18 amino acids. The CDR3 region has the DNA TGTGCCAGCAGCTTAACGGGACCCGATCTTATCGGGGCCAACGTCCTGACTTTC. Its protein is CASSLTGPDLIGANVLTF.

V is TRBV12-3 or TRBV12-4 and J is TRBJ2-2, with TRBD2 identical over 9 bases. The trim removed 5 bases at V and 2 bases at J, leaving 6 bases unmatched. This CDR3 region has 16 residues. The CDR3 reads CASSPRGGGNTGELFF. CDR3 in DNA: TGTGCCAGCAGTCCGCGGGGGGGCGGTAACACCGGGGAGCTGTTTTTT.

This clonotype was detected a few times. This chain uses TRBV20-1 with TRBJ2-7, with 7 bases lining up with TRBD2. Germline V CDR1 and CDR2: DFQATT, SNEGSKA (reference sequence). The CDR3 length is 15 residues. The trim removed 1 base at V and 7 bases at J, leaving 13 bases unmatched. The CDR3 coding sequence is TGCAGTGCTAGAGTGGTATTCGGGAGGACGGGAGAGCAGTACTTC. Translated, it gives CSARVVFGRTGEQYF.

Concerning this clonotype itself: An end of the junction does not agree with germline; a read error may underlie this. V usage is TRBV5-1 and J usage is TRBJ2-5; no clear D gene. CDR1 is SGHRS and CDR2 is YFSETQ in the germline V gene. This CDR3 has 13 amino acids. The CDR3 region is CTSSPLSMETQYF. CDR3 DNA sequence: TGCACCAGCAGCCCCTTAAGCATGGAGACCCAGTACTTC.

Only a few counts were recorded for this clonotype. This chain joins TRBV10-1 and TRBJ2-5; 8 bases agree with TRBD1. Germline loops: CDR1 WNHNN, CDR2 SYGVQD (reference sequence). The CDR3 has 14 residues. Trimming removed 2 bases from V and 11 bases from J; junction bases left unmatched: 10. The CDR3 DNA reads as TGCGCCAGCAGTGAGCAGCTGGGGACAGGAGAGCAGTACTTC. This translates into CASSEQLGTGEQYF.

V is TRBV6-2 or TRBV6-3 and J is TRBJ1-4; D might be TRBD1 (5 bases). Between the trimmed V and J ends, which lost 2 bases and 10 bases, there was a span of 17 bases. The germline CDR1 and CDR2 sequences are MNHEY and SVGEGT. This CDR3 is 15 amino acids long. CDR3 sequence (DNA): TGTGCCAGCAGTTACCAGGGAGGAAGGGGCGGAAAACTGTTTTTT. As protein: CASSYQGGRGGKLFF.

This clonotype turned up a few times. The gene calls are TRBV24-1 and TRBJ2-3; 8 nucleotides agree with TRBD1. The germline CDR1 and CDR2 sequences are KGHDR and SFDVKD. The CDR3 length is 18 residues. V shed 4 bases and J 1 base; nucleotides not matched to a gene: 12. In DNA, the CDR3 is TGTGCCACCAGTGAGGCAGGGGGCGCACCGCAGGGCACAGATACGCAGTATTTT. It encodes CATSEAGGAPQGTDTQYF.

This clonotype was recorded a few times. The chain joins TRBV4-1 to TRBJ2-2; D ambiguous. The CDR3 consists of 14 residues. Per the germline V gene, CDR1 is MGHRA and CDR2 is YSYEKL. Trimming cost V 2 bases and J 4 bases, with 8 bases left between them. This chain's CDR3 is CASSQPELTGELFF. For the CDR3, the DNA is TGCGCCAGCAGCCAACCGGAACTCACCGGGGAGCTGTTTTTT.

The chain uses TRBV7-9 and TRBJ1-2; no clear D. Germline V CDR1 and CDR2: SEHNR, FQNEAQ (reference sequence). CDR3 size: 13 residues. The V end lost 2 bases, the J end lost 3 bases, and 7 bases lay between the germline ends. The CDR3 DNA sequence: TGTGCCAGCAGCTTATGGCCGGACTATGGCTACACCTTC. Translated, it gives CASSLWPDYGYTF.

This chain joins TRBV4-2 and TRBJ2-1; the D gene is possibly TRBD2 (6 bases). The V gene's germline CDR1 is LGHNA and CDR2 YNFKEQ. This CDR3 spans 18 amino acids. Trimming removed 0 bases from V and 4 bases from J, with 19 bases in between. In DNA form, the CDR3 reads TGTGCCAGCAGCCAAGACCTTAGCGGCGGGGCGAGATACAATGAGCAGTTCTTC. This codes for CASSQDLSGGARYNEQFF.

The sample holds many counts of this clonotype. The V gene is TRBV29-1, the J gene TRBJ2-5; TRBD2 aligns across 7 bases. V lost 2 bases, J lost 4 bases, and 1 base stayed unmatched. CDR1 and CDR2 (germline): SQVTM, ANQGSEA. CDR3 size: 12 residues. The CDR3, as DNA: TGCAGCGTTGAAACTAGCGCAGAGACCCAGTACTTC. Translation gives CSVETSAETQYF. Supplemented by reference TRBV29-1 and TRBJ2-5, the full variable domain reads SAVISQKPSRDICQRGTSLTIQCQVDSQVTMMFWYRQQPGQSLTLIATANQGSEATYESGFVIDKFPISRPNLTFSTLTVSNMSPEDSSIYLCSVETSAETQYFGPGTRLLVL.